This T cell receptor (beta chain) was recorded in a study of blood T cell repertoires in COVID-19. Study as a whole: Specimens from acute and convalescent COVID-19 originated in the United States, Italy and Spain. Sample material is recorded as cDNA or gDNA derived from T cells, B-cell-depleted T cells, or PBMCs.

Original analysis: Estimates of nucleated cell counts were drawn from the amplification of reference gene primers. Libraries were prepared by immunoSEQ multiplex PCR; TCRdb keeps only in-frame clonotypes and omits some of them. V and J calls and clone size are copied from that table; D and trimming were computed from the DNA. This table holds around 100,000 clones, about 80% found once. Germline V gives CDR1 MNHNY, CDR2 SVGAGI (reference sequence). This CDR3 region has 13 residues. Deletions cut 7 bases from V and 1 base from J, with 8 bases between. Sequenced input: peripheral blood. The sequence was collected from a woman between 40 and 55 years old with acute or convalescent COVID-19. This chain joins TRBV6-6 and TRBJ1-5; no clear D gene. The CDR3 DNA follows: TGTGCCAGCAAGCCGAACAGCAATCAGCCCCAGCATTTT. This encodes CASKPNSNQPQHF.